This paragraph reports one T cell receptor (beta chain). What it recognizes is unknown. These data belong to a study of cytomegalovirus exposure and HLA in healthy donors. Points from the study as a whole: A later analysis revealed that TCR association rates differed between HLA loci, peaking at DRB1 and bottoming out at HLA-C. An analysis was carried out later, and it reportedly showed fewer N-insertions in an Asian-associated ancestry cluster than the approximately 710-donor mean. TCR beta chain V- and J-gene trimming was linked, in a later analysis, to a missense variant in DCLRE1C.

Germline CDR1 reads SQVTM; CDR2 reads ANQGSEA. Trimming cost V 6 bases and J 4 bases, with 10 bases left between them. CDR3 length: 11 residues. Primers included in the PCR were 60 Vbeta and 13 Jbeta primers. Assay used: immunoSEQ multiplex PCR; TCRdb lists only in-frame clones, some missing. The data contain hundreds of thousands of clones, 60% to 80% of them singletons. The genes are TRBV29-1 and TRBJ2-7; D is perhaps TRBD2 (6 bases). Sequencing was done on a sample of PBMCs. The TCR originated in a male donor in good health and CMV-seronegative. CDR3 amino acids: CSVTGGYEQYF. The CDR3 DNA follows: TGCAGCGTCACCGGGGGATACGAGCAGTACTTC.